This T cell receptor beta chain was sequenced for a study of Ad26.COV2.S vaccination and SARS-CoV-2 variants. General study findings and limits: Spike-specific TCR breadth ran higher among vaccine recipients than placebo recipients.

TCRdb keeps only in-frame clones here, not all; method: immunoSEQ multiplex PCR. The sample has more than 120,000 clones, about nine tenths seen once. CDR3 length equals 15 residues. In germline, CDR1 is LNHDA, CDR2 SQIVND (reference sequence). The V gene end was trimmed by 5 bases and the J gene end by 7 bases; junction bases not matched to a gene: 10. Regarding this clone: Its specificity is unknown.

This specimen consisted of peripheral blood, obtained after recovery from COVID-19. V is TRBV19 and J is TRBJ2-1, with TRBD1 matching 8 bases. This clonotype originated in a human donor who had recovered from COVID-19. This chain's CDR3 is CASSRGGQVGNEQFF. The CDR3, as DNA: TGTGCCAGTAGTCGTGGGGGACAGGTCGGTAATGAGCAGTTCTTC.